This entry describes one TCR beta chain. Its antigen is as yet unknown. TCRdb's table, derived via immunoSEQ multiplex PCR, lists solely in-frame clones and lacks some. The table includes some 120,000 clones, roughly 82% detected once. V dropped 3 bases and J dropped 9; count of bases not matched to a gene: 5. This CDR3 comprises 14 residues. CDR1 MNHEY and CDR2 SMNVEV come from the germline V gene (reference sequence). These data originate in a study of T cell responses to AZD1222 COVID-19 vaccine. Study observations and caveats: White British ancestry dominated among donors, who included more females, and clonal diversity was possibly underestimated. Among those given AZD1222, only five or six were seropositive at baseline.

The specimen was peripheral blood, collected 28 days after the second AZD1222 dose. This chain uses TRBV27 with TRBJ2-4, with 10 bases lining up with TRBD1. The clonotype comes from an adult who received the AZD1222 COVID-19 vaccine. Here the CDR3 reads CASSFGTGVGIQYF. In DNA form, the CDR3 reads TGTGCCAGCAGTTTTGGGACAGGGGTAGGCATTCAGTACTTC.